This TCR beta chain was identified during a study of T cells in Graves' hyperthyroidism and ophthalmopathy. This clonotype showed up many times. The source material, RNA transcripts, was used to amplify TCR beta CDR3 regions. The TCR CDR3 was amplified in a first-round RT-PCR using the HTBI primer set. TCRdb independently ran MiXCR on the multiplex PCR reads; one entry per CDR3 protein. This table has hundreds of thousands of distinct CDR3 sequences, 11% to 15% appearing once. The CDR3 sequence is 17 residues long. Germline V lookup: CDR1 SGHNT, CDR2 YENEEA. The V end lost 1 base, the J end lost 6 bases, and 21 bases lay between the germline ends.

This TCR came from a woman aged 18-29 years with Graves' hyperthyroidism. The V and J genes are TRBV11-3 and TRBJ1-1; D is undetermined. The material sequenced was blood. The CDR3 DNA reads TGTGCCAGCAGCTTAGTCCTTTCTCGACAAATTGTAGCTGAAGCTTTCTTT. Translation gives CASSLVLSRQIVAEAFF.